In its sample, the clone carrying this T cell receptor (beta chain) was seen once. Generated by immunoSEQ multiplex PCR, the TCRdb table keeps only in-frame clones and is missing some. The data show 50,000 to 75,000 clones, with about nine tenths seen just once and about 0.41% held by the top ten. V was clipped by 6 bases and J by 5 bases; unmatched bases: 3. The CDR3 is 12 residues long. The germline gives CDR1 SEHNR, CDR2 FQNEAQ (reference sequence). This entry comes from a study of OX40 agonist ivuxolimab in advanced cancers. Overall study context: Subjects had a mean age of about 65 years, with a range of 23 to 79; just over 80% were male.

This specimen was CD4+ or CD8+ T cells sorted from blood, taken in a trial of the OX40 agonist ivuxolimab. The genes are TRBV7-9 and TRBJ2-5; TRBD1 matches at 7 bases. This sequence originates from an adult with an advanced solid tumor such as melanoma, head and neck, liver or kidney cancer. CDR3 nucleotides: TGTGCCAGCAGTACAGGGGAGGAGACCCAGTACTTC. Its translation: CASSTGEETQYF.